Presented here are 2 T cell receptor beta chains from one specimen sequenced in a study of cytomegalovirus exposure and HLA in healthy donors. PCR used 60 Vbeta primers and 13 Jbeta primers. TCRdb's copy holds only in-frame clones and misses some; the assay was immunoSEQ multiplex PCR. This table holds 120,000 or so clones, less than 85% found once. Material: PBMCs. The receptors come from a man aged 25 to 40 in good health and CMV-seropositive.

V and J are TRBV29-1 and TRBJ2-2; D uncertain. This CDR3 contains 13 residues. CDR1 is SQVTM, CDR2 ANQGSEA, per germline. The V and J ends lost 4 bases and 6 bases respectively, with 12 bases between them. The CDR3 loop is CSVVVTSSGELFF. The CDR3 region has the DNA TGCAGCGTTGTGGTGACTTCCTCCGGGGAGCTGTTTTTT.

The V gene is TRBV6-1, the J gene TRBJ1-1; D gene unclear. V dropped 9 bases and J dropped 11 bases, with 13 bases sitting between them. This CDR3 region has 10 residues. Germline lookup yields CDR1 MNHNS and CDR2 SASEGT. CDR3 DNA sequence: TGTGCCAGTCGGGAAGTGGGTGCTTTCTTT. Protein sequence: CASREVGAFF.